A single sample gave rise to the 30 T cell receptor beta chains below, sequenced in a study of T cell responses to AZD1222 COVID-19 vaccine. Assay used: immunoSEQ multiplex PCR; TCRdb lists only in-frame clones, some missing. Among 110,000 to 150,000 clones listed, about nine tenths were seen once. The sample was peripheral blood, taken 28 days after the second AZD1222 dose. These TCRs come from an adult who received the AZD1222 COVID-19 vaccine.

The chain combines TRBV29-1 with TRBJ1-4, with 7 bases lining up with TRBD1. Trimming at V came to 8 bases and at J to 8 bases, leaving 11 bases not matched to a gene. The CDR3 has 13 amino acids. CDR1 is SQVTM and CDR2 is ANQGSEA in the germline V gene. Written as DNA, the CDR3 is TGCAGCCCAGGGGGGGGTGCGGGAGAAAAACTGTTTTTT. Its protein is CSPGGGAGEKLFF.

CDR3 region: CASSPGGTEAFF. The CDR3 DNA reads TGTGCCAGCAGTCCCGGGGGCACTGAAGCTTTCTTT. The genes are TRBV6-5 and TRBJ1-1, with D possibly being TRBD1 (5 bases). Trimming took 5 bases from V and 4 from J, leaving 8 bases between them. Germline CDR1 MNHEY, CDR2 SVGAGI. The CDR3 consists of 12 residues.

Comment on this clone: The same CDR3 can be traced to other DNA sequences in this sample. The chain recombines TRBV7-9 with TRBJ1-1; D not certain. The germline V and J ends were trimmed by 1 base and 0 bases, with 6 bases remaining between them. In germline, CDR1 is SEHNR, CDR2 FQNEAQ (reference sequence). The CDR3 spans 14 residues. The CDR3 protein is CASSLGSMNTEAFF. The CDR3 DNA reads TGTGCCAGCAGCTTAGGTTCGATGAACACTGAAGCTTTCTTT.

The chain is built from TRBV25-1 and TRBJ2-7, with D unclear. V lost 4 bases and J lost 2, with 15 bases in between. Germline V gene data show CDR1 as MGHDK and CDR2 as SYGVNS. This CDR3 is 15 amino acids long. The CDR3 spells CASSANGRIPYEQYF. The DNA of the CDR3 is TGTGCCAGCAGTGCCAACGGACGGATACCCTACGAGCAGTACTTC.

This chain joins TRBV6-1 and TRBJ1-2; 9 positions agree with TRBD1. The CDR3 is made up of 15 amino acids. The V and J ends lost 0 bases and 7 bases, in that order; junction bases with no gene match: 6. Germline-derived CDR1 and CDR2 are MNHNS and SASEGT. The CDR3, as DNA: TGTGCCAGCAGTGAAGCGAAACAGGGGGCGGCTGGCTACACCTTC. Amino acid sequence: CASSEAKQGAAGYTF.

The V and J genes are TRBV28 and TRBJ2-1; TRBD1 aligns across 8 bases. The V gene's germline CDR1 is MDHEN and CDR2 SYDVKM. V shed 3 bases and J 9 bases; nucleotides not matched to a gene: 7. The CDR3 length is 14 residues. The CDR3 region is CASSLTRTGFEQFF. In DNA, the CDR3 is TGTGCCAGCAGTTTGACGAGGACAGGGTTTGAGCAGTTCTTC.

The chain joins TRBV25-1 to TRBJ2-1, with 10 bases lining up with TRBD1. Losses at the gene ends were 2 bases for V and 7 bases for J; bases not matched to a gene: 5. The germline V gene has CDR1 MGHDK and CDR2 SYGVNS. There are 15 residues in the CDR3. CDR3 residues: CASSEPRTGGNEQFF. DNA for the CDR3: TGTGCCAGCAGTGAACCCCGGACAGGGGGAAATGAGCAGTTCTTC.

J is TRBJ2-3 and V is TRBV7-3; the match to TRBD2 covers 13 bases. From germline, CDR1 is SGHTA and CDR2 FQGTGA. The ends lost 4 bases at V and 4 bases at J; junction bases unmatched: 5. This CDR3 is 16 amino acids long. The DNA of the CDR3 is TGTGCCAGCAGCTCTACTAGCGGGAGGGCCCCAGATACGCAGTATTTT. It translates to CASSSTSGRAPDTQYF.

The CDR3 loop is CASSLPGTGELFF. The CDR3 DNA reads as TGTGCCAGCAGCTTACCTGGGACCGGGGAGCTGTTTTTT. The chain carries TRBV7-9 and TRBJ2-2, with D unresolved. CDR1 is SEHNR, CDR2 FQNEAQ, per germline (reference sequence). V shed 2 bases and J shed 5 bases, with 6 bases lying between them. This CDR3 spans 13 amino acids.

The genes are TRBV2 and TRBJ2-3, with 8 bases identical to TRBD1. Germline V gene sequence: CDR1 SNHLY, CDR2 FYNNEI. The CDR3 consists of 13 residues. Losses at the gene ends were 1 base for V and 15 bases for J; bases not matched to a gene: 9. This chain's CDR3 is CASSEVEGQARYF. The CDR3 DNA sequence: TGTGCCAGCAGTGAAGTGGAGGGACAGGCCCGTTATTTT.

This chain uses TRBV5-8 with TRBJ1-2; D unresolved. Looked up from germline, CDR1 is SGHTS and CDR2 is YDEGEE. This CDR3 region has 13 residues. V lost 0 bases and J lost 5, with 8 bases in between. The CDR3, as DNA: TGTGCCAGCAGCTTGGTTTCCGAATATGGCTACACCTTC. Its translation is CASSLVSEYGYTF.

The rearrangement uses TRBV2 and TRBJ1-4; D is ambiguous. The germline V gene has CDR1 SNHLY and CDR2 FYNNEI. V gave up 0 bases and J gave up 0 bases, with 5 bases separating them. The CDR3 extends over 15 amino acids. This CDR3 is CASSEATATNEKLFF. The CDR3 nucleotides are TGTGCCAGCAGTGAAGCCACAGCAACTAATGAAAAACTGTTTTTT.

J is TRBJ1-1 and V is TRBV7-2; tentatively, D is TRBD1 (5 bases). The V and J ends lost 5 bases and 3 bases respectively, with 16 bases between them. The CDR3 length is 15 residues. CDR1 is SGHTA and CDR2 is FQGNSA in the germline V gene. The CDR3 DNA is TGTGCCAGCAGCGTACGACCTGTAGGGGACACTGAAGCTTTCTTT. Its protein product is CASSVRPVGDTEAFF.

This clone was counted once. V is TRBV28 and J is TRBJ1-5, with D maybe TRBD1 (6 bases). The germline gives CDR1 MDHEN, CDR2 SYDVKM. The V and J ends lost 6 bases and 7 bases respectively, with 10 bases between them. The CDR3 is made up of 12 amino acids. The CDR3 sequence is CASSQGLQPQHF. The CDR3 DNA is TGTGCCAGCAGCCAGGGGCTCCAGCCCCAGCATTTT.

The chain joins TRBV12-3 or TRBV12-4 to TRBJ1-3, with D hard to call. Trimming left V 5 bases short and J 4 bases short, with 9 bases between. This CDR3 spans 13 amino acids. The CDR3 DNA follows: TGTGCCAGCAGTCCCTTAAGGGGAAACACCATATATTTT. It specifies CASSPLRGNTIYF.

Of note for this clone: Other DNA variants within this sample encode the same CDR3. The CDR3 sequence: CSARRGYEQYF. The CDR3 DNA follows: TGCAGTGCTAGAAGGGGCTACGAGCAGTACTTC. The gene calls are TRBV20-1 and TRBJ2-7, with TRBD1 as a possible D gene (5 bases). Between the trimmed V and J ends, which lost 2 bases and 3 bases, there was a span of 5 bases. This CDR3 region has 11 residues. Looked up from germline, CDR1 is DFQATT and CDR2 is SNEGSKA (reference sequence).

This chain connects TRBV6-5 to TRBJ1-2; D might be TRBD1 (6 bases). CDR3 length equals 15 residues. The germline V gene encodes CDR1 MNHEY and CDR2 SVGAGI. Trimming cost V 4 bases and J 8 bases, with 20 bases left between them. The CDR3, as DNA: TGTGCCAGCAGTTTTTCCCGGACAGCCCAGGGCGGCTACACCTTC. Translating gives CASSFSRTAQGGYTF.

This clone appeared once. The chain carries TRBV5-1 and TRBJ1-2, with D maybe TRBD1 (6 bases). Trimming left V 4 bases short and J 1 base short, with 14 bases between. The CDR3 is 15 amino acids. The germline V gene encodes CDR1 SGHRS and CDR2 YFSETQ. The CDR3 bases are TGCGCCAGCAGCCTGGGGACAAACATTAACTATGGCTACACCTTC. It codes for CASSLGTNINYGYTF.

This chain joins TRBV18 and TRBJ2-3, with D possibly matching TRBD2 (5 bases). CDR3 size: 16 residues. CDR1 is KGHSH and CDR2 is LQKENI in the germline V gene. Trimming left V 1 base short and J 2 bases short, with 13 bases between. The CDR3 nucleotides read TGTGCCAGCTCACCACGTAGACCGGGGTCCACAGATACGCAGTATTTT. It is translated as CASSPRRPGSTDTQYF.

J is TRBJ2-1 and V is TRBV29-1; tentatively, D is TRBD1 (6 bases). The V gene's germline CDR1 is SQVTM and CDR2 ANQGSEA. V lost 4 bases and J lost 0, with 13 bases in between. There are 15 residues in the CDR3. Here the CDR3 DNA reads TGCAGCGTTGCTCGCAGGGGCCTCTCCTACAATGAGCAGTTCTTC. Its protein product is CSVARRGLSYNEQFF.

V gene TRBV15 combines with J gene TRBJ1-5, with a tentative D call TRBD1 (5 bases). The CDR3 has 15 amino acids. CDR1 is LNHNV, CDR2 YYDKDF, per germline (reference sequence). The V and J ends lost 6 bases and 6 bases respectively, with 18 bases between them. In DNA form, the CDR3 reads TGTGCCACCAGTTTAAGGGGAGGTTTCGGTCAGCCCCAGCATTTT. Translating it yields CATSLRGGFGQPQHF.

The CDR3 is CATSDPGRTSYNEQFF. DNA for the CDR3: TGTGCCACCAGTGACCCGGGAAGAACCTCCTACAATGAGCAGTTCTTC. V is TRBV24-1 and J is TRBJ2-1; tentative D call: TRBD2 (5 bases). The CDR3 contains 16 residues. CDR1 is KGHDR, CDR2 SFDVKD, per germline. V lost 4 bases and J 0 bases, leaving 12 bases between the germline ends.

The V call is TRBV6-5, the J call TRBJ2-2, with unresolved D. V was clipped by 7 bases and J by 1 base, with 7 bases between them. This CDR3 is 13 amino acids long. CDR1 is MNHEY, CDR2 SVGAGI, per germline. For the CDR3, the DNA is TGTGCCAGCAAGCTAAAGAACACCGGGGAGCTGTTTTTT. It yields the protein CASKLKNTGELFF.

V usage is TRBV2 and J usage is TRBJ2-7; D not resolved. This CDR3 region has 11 residues. Germline assignment: CDR1 SNHLY and CDR2 FYNNEI. V was trimmed by 6 bases and J by 4 bases, leaving 7 bases between them. The CDR3 here is CASRIGYEQYF. CDR3 DNA sequence: TGTGCCAGCAGAATCGGTTACGAGCAGTACTTC.

The J gene is TRBJ2-7, the V gene TRBV7-2; D might be TRBD2 (5 bases). Germline loops: CDR1 SGHTA, CDR2 FQGNSA. Trimming took off 5 bases at V and 7 bases at J, with 18 bases between the two ends. The CDR3 totals 14 residues. CDR3 loop: CASSPGLGVGEQYF. DNA of the CDR3: TGTGCCAGCAGCCCCGGACTCGGAGTGGGGGAGCAGTACTTC.

This chain joins TRBV6-5 and TRBJ1-1; 8 bases are a match to TRBD1. Germline V lookup: CDR1 MNHEY, CDR2 SVGAGI. The CDR3 sequence is 13 residues long. The ends lost 6 bases at V and 6 bases at J; junction bases unmatched: 6. The CDR3 sequence: CASSVDRGAEAFF. The CDR3 DNA is TGTGCCAGCAGCGTCGACAGGGGAGCTGAAGCTTTCTTT.

The V and J genes are TRBV12-3 or TRBV12-4 and TRBJ1-2; D gene uncertain. With 2 bases removed from V and 4 bases from J, the gap between germline ends came to 8 bases. CDR3 size: 13 residues. DNA for the CDR3: TGTGCCAGCAGTTTAACAGAGCTCTATGGCTACACCTTC. It is translated as CASSLTELYGYTF.

The V and J genes are TRBV6-5 and TRBJ1-2, with 8 bases lining up with TRBD1. Germline CDR1 and CDR2: MNHEY and SVGAGI. This CDR3 has 14 residues. V was clipped by 6 bases and J by 4 bases; unmatched bases: 7. The CDR3 sequence is CASRHTGGSYGYTF. The CDR3 coding sequence is TGTGCCAGCAGACATACAGGGGGAAGCTATGGCTACACCTTC.

The gene calls are TRBV11-3 and TRBJ2-1, with TRBD2 matching 8 bases. The V gene's germline CDR1 is SGHNT and CDR2 YENEEA. V lost 1 base, J lost 2 bases, and 1 base stayed unmatched. The CDR3 totals 15 residues. DNA for the CDR3: TGTGCCAGCAGCTTAGGCGGGGGGACCTACAATGAGCAGTTCTTC. Protein: CASSLGGGTYNEQFF. The variable domain in full, completed from reference TRBV11-3 and TRBJ2-1, reads EAGVVQSPRYKIIEKKQPVAFWCNPISGHNTLYWYLQNLGQGPELLIRYENEEAVDDSQLPKDRFSAERLKGVDSTLKIQPAELGDSAVYLCASSLGGGTYNEQFFGPGTRLTVL.

The chain uses TRBV19 and TRBJ2-1; perhaps TRBD2 as D (6 bases). The CDR3 is 15 amino acids. Trimming shortened V by 4 bases and J by 4 bases, and 14 bases separated the two germline ends. Germline assignment: CDR1 LNHDA and CDR2 SQIVND (reference sequence). The chain's CDR3 is CASSTGGLAYNEQFF. Written as DNA, the CDR3 is TGTGCCAGTAGTACCGGGGGACTCGCGTACAATGAGCAGTTCTTC.